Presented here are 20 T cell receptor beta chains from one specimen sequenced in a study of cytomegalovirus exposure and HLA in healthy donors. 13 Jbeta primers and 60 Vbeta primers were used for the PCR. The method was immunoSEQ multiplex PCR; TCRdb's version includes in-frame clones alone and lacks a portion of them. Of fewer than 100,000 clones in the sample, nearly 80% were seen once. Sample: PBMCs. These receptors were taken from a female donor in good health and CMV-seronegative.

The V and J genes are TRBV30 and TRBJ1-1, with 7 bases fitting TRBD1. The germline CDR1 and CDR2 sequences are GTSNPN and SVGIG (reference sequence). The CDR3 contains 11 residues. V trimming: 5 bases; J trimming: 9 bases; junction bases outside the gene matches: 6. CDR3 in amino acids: CAWDRAGQAFF. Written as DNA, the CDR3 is TGTGCCTGGGACAGGGCCGGCCAAGCTTTCTTT.

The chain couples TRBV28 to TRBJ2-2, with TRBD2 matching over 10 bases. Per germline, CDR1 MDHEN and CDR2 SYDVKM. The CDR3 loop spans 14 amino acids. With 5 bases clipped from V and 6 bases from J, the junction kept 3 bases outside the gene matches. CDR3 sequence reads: CASSISGGSGELFF. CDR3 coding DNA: TGTGCCAGCAGTATTAGCGGGGGGTCCGGGGAGCTGTTTTTT.

CDR3 in DNA: TGTGCCAGCAGCTTGATAGCGGGGGGGGTAGAGACCCAGTACTTC. It specifies CASSLIAGGVETQYF. V is TRBV7-6 and J is TRBJ2-5; 11 bases fit TRBD2. Germline CDR1 and CDR2: SGHVS and FNYEAQ. This CDR3 has 15 amino acids. V trimming: 3 bases; J trimming: 4 bases; junction bases outside the gene matches: 4.

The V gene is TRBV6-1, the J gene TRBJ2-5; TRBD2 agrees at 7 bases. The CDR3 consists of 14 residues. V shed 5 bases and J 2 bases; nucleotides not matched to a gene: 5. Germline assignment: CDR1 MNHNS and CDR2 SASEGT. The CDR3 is CASSPTGGQETQYF. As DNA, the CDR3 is TGTGCCAGCAGTCCCACGGGGGGACAAGAGACCCAGTACTTC.

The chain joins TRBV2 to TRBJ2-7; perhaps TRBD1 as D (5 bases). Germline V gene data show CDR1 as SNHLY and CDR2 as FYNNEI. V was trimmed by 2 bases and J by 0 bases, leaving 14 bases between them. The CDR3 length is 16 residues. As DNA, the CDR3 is TGTGCCAGCAGTGAAATCAGGGATCTTGACTCCTACGAGCAGTACTTC. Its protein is CASSEIRDLDSYEQYF.

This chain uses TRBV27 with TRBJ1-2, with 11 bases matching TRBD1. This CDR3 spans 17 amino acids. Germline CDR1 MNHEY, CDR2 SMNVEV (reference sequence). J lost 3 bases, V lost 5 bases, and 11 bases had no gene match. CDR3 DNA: TGTGCCAGCAGTCCCTGGGACAGGGGGGACCCTTACTATGGCTACACCTTC. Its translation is CASSPWDRGDPYYGYTF.

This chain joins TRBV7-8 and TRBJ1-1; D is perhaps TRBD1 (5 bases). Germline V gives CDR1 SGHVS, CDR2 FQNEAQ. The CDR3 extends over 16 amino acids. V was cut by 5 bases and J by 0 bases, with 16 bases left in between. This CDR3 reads CASSLEGALLNTEAFF. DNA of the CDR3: TGTGCCAGCAGCCTAGAAGGGGCACTCTTGAACACTGAAGCTTTCTTT. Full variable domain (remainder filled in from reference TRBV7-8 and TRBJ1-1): GAGVSQSPRYKVAKRGQDVALRCDPISGHVSLFWYQQALGQGPEFLTYFQNEAQLDKSGLPSDRFFAERPEGSVSTLKIQRTQQEDSAVYLCASSLEGALLNTEAFFGQGTRLTVV.

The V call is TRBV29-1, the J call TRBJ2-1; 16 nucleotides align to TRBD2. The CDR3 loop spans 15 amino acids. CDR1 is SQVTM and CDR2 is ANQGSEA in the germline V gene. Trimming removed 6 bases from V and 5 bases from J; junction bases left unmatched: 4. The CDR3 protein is CSVTGTSGGDNEQFF. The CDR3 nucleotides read TGCAGCGTCACCGGGACTAGCGGGGGGGACAATGAGCAGTTCTTC.

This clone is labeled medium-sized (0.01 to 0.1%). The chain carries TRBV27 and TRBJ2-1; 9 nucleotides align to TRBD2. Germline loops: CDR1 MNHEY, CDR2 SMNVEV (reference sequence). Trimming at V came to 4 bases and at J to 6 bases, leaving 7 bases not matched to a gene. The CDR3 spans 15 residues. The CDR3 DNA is TGTGCCAGCAGTTACAGACTAGCGGCGGGCAATGAGCAGTTCTTC. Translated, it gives CASSYRLAAGNEQFF.

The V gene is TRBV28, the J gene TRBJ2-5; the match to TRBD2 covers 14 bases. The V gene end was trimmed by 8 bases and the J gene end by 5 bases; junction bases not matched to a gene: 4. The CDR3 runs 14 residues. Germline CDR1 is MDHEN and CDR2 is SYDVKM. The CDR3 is CASQTSGRAETQYF. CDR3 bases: TGTGCCAGCCAGACTAGCGGGAGGGCGGAGACCCAGTACTTC.

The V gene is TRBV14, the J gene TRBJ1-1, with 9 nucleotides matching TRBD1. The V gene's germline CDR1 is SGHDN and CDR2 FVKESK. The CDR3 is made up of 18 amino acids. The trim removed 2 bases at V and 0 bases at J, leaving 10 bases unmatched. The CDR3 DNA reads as TGTGCCAGCAGCCAACTGCCGGGACAGGGACTTATGAACACTGAAGCTTTCTTT. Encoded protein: CASSQLPGQGLMNTEAFF.

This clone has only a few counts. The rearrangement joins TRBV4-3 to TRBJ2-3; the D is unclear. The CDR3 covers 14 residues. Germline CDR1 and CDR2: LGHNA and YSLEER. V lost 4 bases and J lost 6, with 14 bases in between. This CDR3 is CASSPIPPRDTQYF. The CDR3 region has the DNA TGCGCCAGCAGCCCCATCCCCCCGCGGGATACGCAGTATTTT.

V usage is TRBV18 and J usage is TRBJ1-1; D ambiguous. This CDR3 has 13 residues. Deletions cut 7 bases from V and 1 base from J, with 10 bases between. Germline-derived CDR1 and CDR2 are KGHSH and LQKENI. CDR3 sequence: CASCLQQNTEAFF. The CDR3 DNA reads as TGTGCCAGCTGCCTACAGCAGAACACTGAAGCTTTCTTT.

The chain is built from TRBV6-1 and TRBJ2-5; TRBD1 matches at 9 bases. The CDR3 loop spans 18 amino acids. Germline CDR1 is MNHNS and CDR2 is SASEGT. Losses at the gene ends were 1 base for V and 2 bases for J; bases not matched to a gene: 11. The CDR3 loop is CASSEGTGGLSIQETQYF. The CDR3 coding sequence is TGTGCCAGCAGTGAAGGTACAGGGGGCTTAAGCATTCAAGAGACCCAGTACTTC.

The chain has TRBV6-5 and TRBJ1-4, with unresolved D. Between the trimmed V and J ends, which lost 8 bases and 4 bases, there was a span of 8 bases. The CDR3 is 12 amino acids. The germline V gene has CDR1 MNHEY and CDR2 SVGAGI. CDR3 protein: CASCPGNEKLFF. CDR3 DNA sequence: TGTGCCAGCTGTCCGGGTAATGAAAAACTGTTTTTT.

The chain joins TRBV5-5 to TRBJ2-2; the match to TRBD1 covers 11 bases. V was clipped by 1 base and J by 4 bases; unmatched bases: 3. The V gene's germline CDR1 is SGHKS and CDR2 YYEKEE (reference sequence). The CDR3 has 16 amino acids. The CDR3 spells CASSLRDRGTTGELFF. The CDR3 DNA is TGTGCCAGCAGCTTGCGGGACAGGGGGACCACCGGGGAGCTGTTTTTT.

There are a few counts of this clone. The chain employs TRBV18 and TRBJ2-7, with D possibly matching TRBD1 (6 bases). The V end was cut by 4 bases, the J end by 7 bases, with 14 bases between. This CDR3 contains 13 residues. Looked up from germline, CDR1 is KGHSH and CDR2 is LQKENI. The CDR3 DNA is TGTGCCAGCTCACTGGGGGCCGGGCTGGAGCAGTACTTC. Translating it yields CASSLGAGLEQYF.

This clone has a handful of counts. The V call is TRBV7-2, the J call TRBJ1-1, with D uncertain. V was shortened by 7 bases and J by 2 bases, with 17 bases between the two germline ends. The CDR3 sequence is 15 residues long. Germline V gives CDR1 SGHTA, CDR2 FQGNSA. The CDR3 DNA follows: TGTGCCAGCATAGAGTACAGCAACTTAAACACTGAAGCTTTCTTT. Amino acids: CASIEYSNLNTEAFF.

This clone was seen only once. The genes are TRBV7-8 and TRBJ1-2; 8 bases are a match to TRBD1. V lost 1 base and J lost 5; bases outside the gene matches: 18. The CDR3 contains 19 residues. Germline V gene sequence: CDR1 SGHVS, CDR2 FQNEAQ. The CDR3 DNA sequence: TGTGCCAGCAGCTTAGATGGGAGGACAGGGCGTGTCTCTTGGTATGGCTACACCTTC. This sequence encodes CASSLDGRTGRVSWYGYTF.

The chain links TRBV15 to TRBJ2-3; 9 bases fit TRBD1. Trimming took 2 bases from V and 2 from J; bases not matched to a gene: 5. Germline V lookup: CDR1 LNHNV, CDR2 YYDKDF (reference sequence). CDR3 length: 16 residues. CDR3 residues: CATSRPGTGSTDTQYF. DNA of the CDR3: TGTGCCACCAGCAGACCCGGGACAGGGTCCACAGATACGCAGTATTTT. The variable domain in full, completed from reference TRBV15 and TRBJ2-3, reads DAMVIQNPRYQVTQFGKPVTLSCSQTLNHNVMYWYQQKSSQAPKLLFHYYDKDFNNEADTPDNFQSRRPNTSFCFLDIRSPGLGDTAMYLCATSRPGTGSTDTQYFGPGTRLTVL.